Each of the 21 T cell receptor beta chains below was sequenced from the same sample in a study of T-cell memory formation after mild COVID-19. From the 5' RACE reads, TCRdb called clonotypes with MiXCR, one entry per CDR3 protein. The repertoire holds around 120,000 distinct CDR3 sequences, with 16% as singletons. Sequences were obtained from PBMCs or a T cell subset sorted from them (not recorded which). The receptors originated from an adult woman who had mild COVID-19 (a few samples of this study predate the infection). Cell type and time point are not known.

The gene calls are TRBV5-1 and TRBJ2-1; the D call may be TRBD1 or TRBD2 (5 bases each). Germline CDR1 SGHRS, CDR2 YFSETQ. V was clipped by 4 bases and J by 0 bases, with 20 bases between them. This CDR3 has 18 amino acids. The CDR3 sequence is CASSPPRSGPSSYNEQFF. In DNA, the CDR3 is TGCGCCAGCAGCCCCCCCCGCTCGGGACCAAGCTCCTACAATGAGCAGTTCTTC.

This clonotype was counted only a few times. The chain combines TRBV24-1 with TRBJ2-5; TRBD2 agrees at 14 bases. This CDR3 is built from 16 residues. Trimming cost V 5 bases and J 5 bases; bases outside gene matches: 6. In germline, CDR1 is KGHDR, CDR2 SFDVKD. CDR3 DNA: TGTGCCACCAGTGCCGGGACTAGCGGGGGTTTTGAGACCCAGTACTTC. Encoded protein: CATSAGTSGGFETQYF.

This chain uses TRBV19 with TRBJ2-3; possibly TRBD1 or TRBD2 for D (5 bases each). The CDR3 loop spans 14 amino acids. Germline assignment: CDR1 LNHDA and CDR2 SQIVND (reference sequence). Deletions cut 0 bases from V and 4 bases from J, with 8 bases between. The CDR3 spells CASSIERGADTQYF. The DNA of the CDR3 is TGTGCCAGTAGTATAGAAAGAGGGGCAGATACGCAGTATTTT.

This clonotype has more than one count but fewer than ten. The V call is TRBV7-9, the J call TRBJ2-1, with D unresolved. Germline V gene data show CDR1 as SEHNR and CDR2 as FQNEAQ (reference sequence). CDR3 length equals 9 residues. V shed 5 bases and J shed 10 bases, with 3 bases lying between them. The CDR3 loop is CASSAEQFF. CDR3 sequence (DNA): TGTGCCAGCAGCGCCGAGCAGTTCTTC.

Only a few counts were recorded for this clonotype. The chain joins TRBV7-2 to TRBJ2-1; unclear D gene. The CDR3 totals 15 residues. Germline V gene sequence: CDR1 SGHTA, CDR2 FQGNSA. The V and J ends lost 2 bases and 7 bases respectively, with 15 bases between them. The CDR3 nucleotides read TGTGCCAGCAGCTTATACAACTTTGCGGAGAATGAGCAGTTCTTC. Translation: CASSLYNFAENEQFF.

The CDR3 DNA follows: TGTGCCAGCAGCTTATTAGCAAACTACGAGCAGTACTTC. This sequence encodes CASSLLANYEQYF. The chain recombines TRBV7-2 with TRBJ2-7, with D unclear. This CDR3 spans 13 amino acids. Deletions cut 2 bases from V and 3 bases from J, with 8 bases between. Germline V lookup: CDR1 SGHTA, CDR2 FQGNSA.

The chain recombines TRBV5-1 with TRBJ2-7, with a tentative D call TRBD1 (6 bases). This CDR3 has 14 amino acids. Germline-derived CDR1 and CDR2 are SGHRS and YFSETQ. V gave up 2 bases and J gave up 5 bases, with 14 bases separating them. The DNA for the CDR3 is TGCGCCAGCAGCTTTGAACAGGGTGGGCACGAGCAGTACTTC. Amino acid sequence: CASSFEQGGHEQYF.

This chain joins TRBV19 and TRBJ2-1; D remains ambiguous. This CDR3 contains 14 residues. Germline V gene data show CDR1 as LNHDA and CDR2 as SQIVND (reference sequence). Trimming took 3 bases from V and 0 from J, leaving 6 bases between them. CDR3: CASSIAVSYNEQFF. The CDR3 DNA is TGTGCCAGTAGTATCGCCGTCTCCTACAATGAGCAGTTCTTC.

J is TRBJ2-7 and V is TRBV10-3; 10 bases line up with TRBD1. This CDR3 region has 16 residues. The trim removed 0 bases at V and 6 bases at J, leaving 8 bases unmatched. CDR1 is ENHRY and CDR2 is SYGVKD in the germline V gene. The DNA for the CDR3 is TGTGCCATCAGTGAGTCGATGTTGACAGGGGGCTCCGAGCAGTACTTC. Translating it yields CAISESMLTGGSEQYF.

This clonotype has only a few counts. CDR3 nucleotide sequence: TGTGCCAGCAGCTACTCAAACATACAGGCGGACGAGCAGTACTTC. Protein product: CASSYSNIQADEQYF. The chain combines TRBV7-2 with TRBJ2-7, with a possible D match to TRBD1 (5 bases). Trimming took off 4 bases at V and 5 bases at J, with 18 bases between the two ends. Per the germline V gene, CDR1 is SGHTA and CDR2 is FQGNSA. The CDR3 spans 15 residues.

V gene TRBV7-2 combines with J gene TRBJ2-3; TRBD2 matches at 12 bases. V trimming: 0 bases; J trimming: 4 bases; junction bases outside the gene matches: 2. The CDR3 has 16 residues. CDR1 and CDR2 (germline): SGHTA, FQGNSA. CDR3 bases: TGTGCCAGCAGCTTAGCTCTAGCGGGAGGGGCAGATACGCAGTATTTT. Protein: CASSLALAGGADTQYF.

This sequence joins TRBV20-1 and TRBJ1-1, with D tentatively TRBD1 (5 bases). The CDR3 has 16 amino acids. The germline V gene encodes CDR1 DFQATT and CDR2 SNEGSKA (reference sequence). V lost 2 bases and J lost 0, with 16 bases in between. The CDR3 loop reads CSARSGLAGLNTEAFF. Written as DNA, the CDR3 is TGCAGTGCTAGATCTGGTCTGGCAGGGTTGAACACTGAAGCTTTCTTT.

The J gene is TRBJ1-4, the V gene TRBV4-3; 7 positions agree with TRBD1. Germline assignment: CDR1 LGHNA and CDR2 YSLEER. The CDR3 loop spans 16 amino acids. V dropped 1 base and J dropped 5; count of bases not matched to a gene: 7. The CDR3 reads CASSQGGTVGNEKLFF. CDR3 DNA sequence: TGCGCCAGCAGCCAAGGGGGGACAGTAGGGAATGAAAAACTGTTTTTT.

The sample holds a few counts of this clonotype. V and J are TRBV24-1 and TRBJ2-2; D may be TRBD1 or TRBD2 (5 bases each). The CDR3 runs to 13 residues. Trimming pared 2 bases from V and 5 bases from J, leaving 5 bases between. Germline V gives CDR1 KGHDR, CDR2 SFDVKD. CDR3 loop: CATSDWGTGELFF. The CDR3 DNA follows: TGTGCCACCAGTGATTGGGGGACCGGGGAGCTGTTTTTT.

The J gene is TRBJ2-5, the V gene TRBV5-1, with D tentatively TRBD1 (6 bases). The V end was cut by 4 bases, the J end by 1 base, with 14 bases between. The CDR3 sequence is 15 residues long. From germline, CDR1 is SGHRS and CDR2 YFSETQ. CDR3 nucleotides: TGCGCCAGCAGCGGCAGGGGTGAGATCCAAGAGACCCAGTACTTC. It codes for CASSGRGEIQETQYF.

This sequence joins TRBV4-1 and TRBJ1-2; a weak D match, TRBD1 (5 bases). CDR3 size: 15 residues. Germline assignment: CDR1 MGHRA and CDR2 YSYEKL. Trimming removed 3 bases from V and 6 bases from J, with 17 bases in between. CDR3 nucleotide sequence: TGCGCCAGCAGCCAGCGCCGGATGTCCAGGGATGGCTACACCTTC. It codes for CASSQRRMSRDGYTF.

The chain links TRBV7-8 to TRBJ1-5; D uncertain. Between the trimmed V and J ends, which lost 1 base and 0 bases, there was a span of 16 bases. Looked up from germline, CDR1 is SGHVS and CDR2 is FQNEAQ. The CDR3 covers 18 residues. CDR3 residues: CASSLDRFRWDSNQPQHF. CDR3 in DNA: TGTGCCAGCAGCTTAGACCGTTTTCGCTGGGATAGCAATCAGCCCCAGCATTTT. Complete variable domain (other parts from reference TRBV7-8 and TRBJ1-5): GAGVSQSPRYKVAKRGQDVALRCDPISGHVSLFWYQQALGQGPEFLTYFQNEAQLDKSGLPSDRFFAERPEGSVSTLKIQRTQQEDSAVYLCASSLDRFRWDSNQPQHFGDGTRLSIL.

This clonotype was seen more than once but under ten times. The V call is TRBV20-1, the J call TRBJ2-7; TRBD2 matches at 13 bases. Germline V gene lookup returns CDR1 DFQATT and CDR2 SNEGSKA (reference sequence). This CDR3 region has 15 residues. V lost 6 bases to trimming and J lost 6 bases; unmatched junction nucleotides: 11. DNA of the CDR3: TGCAGTGCAAAACCGGGACTAGCGGGGCCCCTCGAGCAGTACTTC. Translation gives CSAKPGLAGPLEQYF.

The chain recombines TRBV5-4 with TRBJ1-1; D unclear. Germline V gives CDR1 SGHNT, CDR2 YYREEE (reference sequence). This CDR3 has 13 amino acids. V shed 0 bases and J shed 3 bases, with 6 bases lying between them. CDR3 region: CASSLESYTEAFF. The CDR3 nucleotides are TGTGCCAGCAGCTTGGAGTCGTACACTGAAGCTTTCTTT.

There are a few counts of this clonotype. The gene calls are TRBV7-9 and TRBJ1-1; D gene unclear. The CDR3 totals 14 residues. In germline, CDR1 is SEHNR, CDR2 FQNEAQ (reference sequence). Trimming stripped 0 bases from V and 4 bases from J, with 9 bases between. As DNA, the CDR3 is TGTGCCAGCAGCTTAGCGGAGGGTGGCACTGAAGCTTTCTTT. Translated: CASSLAEGGTEAFF.

This clonotype was seen a handful of times. This chain joins TRBV13 and TRBJ1-1; TRBD1 matches 7 bases. This CDR3 spans 14 amino acids. Losses at the gene ends were 6 bases for V and 8 bases for J; bases not matched to a gene: 12. Looked up from germline, CDR1 is PRHDT and CDR2 is FYEKMQ (reference sequence). DNA for the CDR3: TGTGCCAGCAGTTCCTCAGGGGGGCCAGGGGAAGCTTTCTTT. It encodes CASSSSGGPGEAFF.